This T cell receptor (beta chain) was identified during a study of T cell changes during pregnancy in multiple sclerosis. TCRdb's table, derived via immunoSEQ multiplex PCR, lists solely in-frame clones and lacks some. The repertoire consists of around 53,000 clones, with approximately 92% occurring once and the leading ten covering about 0.64%. Germline lookup yields CDR1 MNHEY and CDR2 SVGAGI. The CDR3 has 15 amino acids. Between the trimmed V and J ends, which lost 5 bases and 1 base, there was a span of 11 bases. The rearrangement uses TRBV6-5 and TRBJ2-2; tentative D call: TRBD1 (5 bases). This sample comprised CD4+ T cells from peripheral blood mononuclear cells, obtained after pregnancy. This receptor was identified in a female donor with multiple sclerosis, enrolled in a pregnancy study. The CDR3 DNA reads TGTGCCAGCAGTCCGACTCAGGGGAACACCGGGGAGCTGTTTTTT. Protein sequence: CASSPTQGNTGELFF.